Listed below are T cell receptor beta chains from one sample, sequenced in a study of post-analysis software for immune sequencing data. MiXCR was run by TCRdb on the PCR reads, yielding one entry per CDR3 protein. Among 500,000 to 600,000 distinct CDR3 sequences, 44% were seen once, and the ten largest hold 1.7%. Sequences were obtained from blood. Every receptor here comes from a girl aged 10-17 years with multiple sclerosis. CDR3s include the opening cysteine and the closing phenylalanine or tryptophan. The D gene is left open where the match is weak. Rows may omit the clone size; those that give it use once, few, many or a size class.

CDR3 length: 17; J gene: TRBJ2-6; V gene: TRBV7-2; clone size: few; D gene: TRBD2; CDR3 protein: CASSPTSGVSGANVLTF; CDR3 DNA: TGTGCCAGCAGCCCGACTAGCGGGGTCTCTGGGGCCAACGTCCTGACTTTC
CDR3 length: 12; J gene: TRBJ2-7; V gene: TRBV12-3/TRBV12-4; clone size: few; D gene: TRBD2; CDR3 protein: CASRGRGHEQYF; CDR3 DNA: TGTGCCAGCCGGGGGAGGGGCCACGAGCAGTACTTC
CDR3 length: 16; J gene: TRBJ2-3; V gene: TRBV27; clone size: few; D gene: TRBD2; CDR3 protein: CASSLSSGRVGDTQYF; CDR3 DNA: TGTGCCAGCAGTTTATCAAGCGGGAGGGTGGGAGATACGCAGTATTTT
CDR3 length: 14; J gene: TRBJ1-1; V gene: TRBV5-1; clone size: few; D gene: -; CDR3 protein: CASSLGVLATEAFF; CDR3 DNA: TGCGCCAGCAGCTTGGGGGTCCTGGCCACTGAAGCTTTCTTT
CDR3 length: 16; J gene: TRBJ2-5; V gene: TRBV12-3/TRBV12-4; clone size: -; D gene: TRBD2; CDR3 protein: CASSLGLAGGMETQYF; CDR3 DNA: TGTGCCAGCAGTTTAGGACTAGCGGGAGGTATGGAGACCCAGTACTTC
CDR3 length: 16; J gene: TRBJ1-1; V gene: TRBV12-3/TRBV12-4; clone size: few; D gene: TRBD1; CDR3 protein: CASSQLLTGPNTEAFF; CDR3 DNA: TGTGCCAGCAGCCAACTCCTGACAGGGCCTAACACTGAAGCTTTCTTT
CDR3 length: 14; J gene: TRBJ2-1; V gene: TRBV10-3; clone size: -; D gene: -; CDR3 protein: CAIRGTESYNEQFF; CDR3 DNA: TGTGCCATCAGGGGGACCGAGTCCTACAATGAGCAGTTCTTC
CDR3 length: 15; J gene: TRBJ2-1; V gene: TRBV20-1; clone size: -; D gene: TRBD1; CDR3 protein: CSAREDRGDYNEQFF; CDR3 DNA: TGCAGTGCTAGAGAGGACAGGGGGGACTACAATGAGCAGTTCTTC
CDR3 length: 14; J gene: TRBJ1-5; V gene: TRBV27; clone size: -; D gene: TRBD1; CDR3 protein: CASSFRTGNQPQHF; CDR3 DNA: TGTGCCAGCAGTTTCAGGACAGGGAATCAGCCCCAGCATTTT
CDR3 length: 13; J gene: TRBJ1-1; V gene: TRBV3-1; clone size: -; D gene: -; CDR3 protein: CASSQDSPTEAFF; CDR3 DNA: TGTGCCAGCAGCCAAGATAGCCCCACTGAAGCTTTCTTT
CDR3 length: 14; J gene: TRBJ2-7; V gene: TRBV5-1; clone size: -; D gene: TRBD2; CDR3 protein: CASSLTSGDSAQYF; CDR3 DNA: TGCGCCAGCAGTTTGACTAGCGGGGATTCCGCGCAGTACTTC
CDR3 length: 17; J gene: TRBJ1-6; V gene: TRBV7-8; clone size: -; D gene: TRBD1; CDR3 protein: CASSLRARRTGDSPLHF; CDR3 DNA: TGTGCCAGCAGCTTAAGGGCTCGTAGGACAGGGGATTCACCCCTCCACTTT
CDR3 length: 18; J gene: TRBJ2-7; V gene: TRBV11-2; clone size: -; D gene: TRBD2; CDR3 protein: CASSLDYLRGGARNEQYF; CDR3 DNA: TGTGCCAGCAGCTTAGACTATCTACGGGGGGGCGCTAGGAACGAGCAGTACTTC
CDR3 length: 20; J gene: TRBJ2-7; V gene: TRBV12-3/TRBV12-4; clone size: -; D gene: -; CDR3 protein: CASSPHQWLLPSASSYEQYF; CDR3 DNA: TGTGCCAGCAGTCCCCACCAATGGCTCTTACCAAGCGCCAGCTCCTACGAGCAGTACTTC
CDR3 length: 16; J gene: TRBJ2-4; V gene: TRBV27; clone size: -; D gene: -; CDR3 protein: CASSGVFDLPKNIQYF; CDR3 DNA: TGTGCCAGCAGTGGGGTTTTCGACCTACCCAAAAACATTCAGTACTTC
CDR3 length: 13; J gene: TRBJ1-5; V gene: TRBV20-1; clone size: -; D gene: -; CDR3 protein: CSARDTGREPQHF; CDR3 DNA: TGCAGTGCTAGAGATACAGGGAGAGAGCCCCAGCATTTT
CDR3 length: 15; J gene: TRBJ2-7; V gene: TRBV7-2; clone size: few; D gene: -; CDR3 protein: CASSLDWTVSYEQYF; CDR3 DNA: TGTGCCAGCAGCTTAGACTGGACAGTTTCCTACGAGCAGTACTTC
CDR3 length: 13; J gene: TRBJ1-1; V gene: TRBV27; clone size: -; D gene: -; CDR3 protein: CASSKTTPTEAFF; CDR3 DNA: TGTGCCAGCAGTAAAACGACCCCCACTGAAGCTTTCTTT
CDR3 length: 15; J gene: TRBJ2-1; V gene: TRBV4-1; clone size: -; D gene: -; CDR3 protein: CASSQDASGYNEQFF; CDR3 DNA: TGCGCCAGCAGCCAAGATGCGTCCGGGTACAATGAGCAGTTCTTC
CDR3 length: 18; J gene: TRBJ2-7; V gene: TRBV28; clone size: -; D gene: TRBD1; CDR3 protein: CASSFSVLRDRGRYEQYF; CDR3 DNA: TGTGCCAGCAGTTTCTCAGTTCTCCGGGACAGGGGGCGGTACGAGCAGTACTTC
CDR3 length: 16; J gene: TRBJ2-1; V gene: TRBV20-1; clone size: -; D gene: -; CDR3 protein: CSARVPSGTPKDEQFF; CDR3 DNA: TGCAGTGCTAGAGTCCCCTCAGGGACCCCTAAAGATGAGCAGTTCTTC
CDR3 length: 14; J gene: TRBJ2-7; V gene: TRBV20-1; clone size: once; D gene: TRBD2; CDR3 protein: CSAEGLADPYEQYF; CDR3 DNA: TGCAGTGCTGAAGGACTAGCGGACCCTTACGAGCAGTACTTC